This T cell receptor (beta chain) came from a study of T-cell reconstitution after alpha-beta-depleted transplantation in children (dated by TCRdb to the mid-2010s). With regard to the full study: T-cell immune reconstitution after TCRalphabeta/CD19-depleted allogeneic hematopoietic cell transplantation in children was quantitatively tracked in the study by means of TCR repertoire profiling. Results the study describes overall, beyond this receptor: Apparently early alphabetaT-cell count recovery about two months after transplant reportedly relied on only several hundred rapidly expanded clones derived from non-depleted graft cells. In some patients, the high TCRbeta diversity seen at day 60 was put down to recipient T cells and intrathymic progenitors that had survived conditioning. The frequencies of hyperexpanded clones fell over the following months, and after one year, T-cell counts and TCRbeta diversity were mostly attributed to newly produced T cells.

Comments on this clonotype: It has no known antigen specificity. Base qualities are not provided; no much larger clone lies one nucleotide away.

The method behind the library was PCR. Sequencing instrument: Illumina HiSeq 2500. TCR library preparation used molecular barcoding, with unique molecular identifiers applied to normalize quantification of the TCRbeta repertoire. TCRdb took the public reads, trimmed them with fastp at Q25, ran MiXCR for clone calling and kept in-frame beta chains. Every CDR3 protein is listed once, alongside the most common genes and DNA of its rows. This sample gives roughly 500,000 distinct CDR3 sequences in total; roughly a tenth of them show up just once. Around 2% of the sample goes to the ten largest clones. V trim: 7 bases; J trim: 6 bases; unmatched bases: 7. There are 12 amino acids in the CDR3, from cysteine to phenylalanine inclusive. The retained sequence is limited to the CDR3, 36 bases, with the frame set at the first base. CDR1 and CDR2, looked up from the germline V gene, are SQVTM and ANQGSEA. The label giving this sample's treatment or condition can be read as: allogeneic hematopoietic cell transplantation with graft depleted of TCRalphabeta T cells and CD19 B cells. The transplant recipients were children given TCRalphabeta/CD19-depleted allogeneic hematopoietic cell grafts.

This specimen was PBMCs, taken before TCRalphabeta/CD19-depleted stem cell transplant. The sequence derives from a child aged 2 to 15 with inherited bone marrow failure, due to receive a stem cell transplant. The chain was built from TRBV29-1 and TRBJ1-1, with TRBD1 matching 8 junction bases. CDR3 sequence: CSAWTGLAEAFF. The sequenced DNA is TGCAGCGCGTGGACAGGGCTCGCTGAAGCTTTCTTT.